This T cell receptor (beta chain) was sequenced in a study of response to subunit inactivated influenza vaccine. The study, taken as a whole, reports: With each seasonal influenza vaccination, the authors suggested, few new T cells are recruited.

The sample holds a few counts of this clonotype. Its antigen is as yet unknown. Using its own MiXCR run on the RT-PCR reads, TCRdb lists one record per CDR3 protein. The repertoire holds around 170,000 distinct CDR3 sequences, roughly a tenth seen once, with approximately 39% in the top ten. Germline V lookup: CDR1 LGHNA, CDR2 YNFKEQ. CDR3 length: 18 residues. After removal of 3 bases from V and 4 bases from J, the junction contained 14 bases not matched to a gene. Material: CD8+ T cells sorted from PBMCs, obtained 23 months after vaccination. The clonotype was recovered from a man aged 45-69 years who received an inactivated influenza vaccine. The chain carries TRBV4-2 and TRBJ2-3, with TRBD1 matching 9 bases. As DNA, the CDR3 is TGTGCCAGCAGCCAGGACAACCCGACAGGGGGTTTCGCAGATACGCAGTATTTT. The encoded protein is CASSQDNPTGGFADTQYF.